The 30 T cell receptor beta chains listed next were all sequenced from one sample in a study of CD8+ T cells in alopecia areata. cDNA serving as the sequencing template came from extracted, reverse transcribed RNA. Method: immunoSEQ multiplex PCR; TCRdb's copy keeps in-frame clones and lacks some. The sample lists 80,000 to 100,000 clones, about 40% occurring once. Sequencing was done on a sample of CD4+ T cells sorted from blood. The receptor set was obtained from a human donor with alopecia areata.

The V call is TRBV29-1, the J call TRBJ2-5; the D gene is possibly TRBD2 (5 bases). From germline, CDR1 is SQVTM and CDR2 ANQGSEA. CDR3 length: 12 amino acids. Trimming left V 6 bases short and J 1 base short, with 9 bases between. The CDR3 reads CSVASGQETQYF. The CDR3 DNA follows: TGCAGCGTGGCCAGCGGCCAAGAGACCCAGTACTTC. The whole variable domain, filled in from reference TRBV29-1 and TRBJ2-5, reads SAVISQKPSRDICQRGTSLTIQCQVDSQVTMMFWYRQQPGQSLTLIATANQGSEATYESGFVIDKFPISRPNLTFSTLTVSNMSPEDSSIYLCSVASGQETQYFGPGTRLLVL.

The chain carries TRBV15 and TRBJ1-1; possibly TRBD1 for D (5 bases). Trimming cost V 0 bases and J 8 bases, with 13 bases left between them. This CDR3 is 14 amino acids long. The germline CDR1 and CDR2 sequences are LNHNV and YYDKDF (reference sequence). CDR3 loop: CATSRDVRGKEAFF. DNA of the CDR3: TGTGCCACCAGCAGAGATGTCCGGGGCAAGGAAGCTTTCTTT.

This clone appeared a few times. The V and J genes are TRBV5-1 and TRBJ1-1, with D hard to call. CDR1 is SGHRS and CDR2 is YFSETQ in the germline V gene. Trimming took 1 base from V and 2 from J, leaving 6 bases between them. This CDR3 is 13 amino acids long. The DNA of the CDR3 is TGCGCCAGCAGCTTGCTCTCCAACACTGAAGCTTTCTTT. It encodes CASSLLSNTEAFF.

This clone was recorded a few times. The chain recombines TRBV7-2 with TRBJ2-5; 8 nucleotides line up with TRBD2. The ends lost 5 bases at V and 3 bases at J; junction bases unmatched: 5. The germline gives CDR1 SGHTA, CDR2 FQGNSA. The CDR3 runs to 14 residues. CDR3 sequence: CASSPIGREETQYF. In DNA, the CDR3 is TGTGCCAGCAGCCCAATCGGGAGGGAAGAGACCCAGTACTTC.

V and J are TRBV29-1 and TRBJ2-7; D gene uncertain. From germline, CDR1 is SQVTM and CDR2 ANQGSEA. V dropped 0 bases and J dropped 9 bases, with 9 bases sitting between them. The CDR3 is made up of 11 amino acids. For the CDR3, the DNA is TGCAGCGTTGAAGAGACGGAAACGCAGTACTTC. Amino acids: CSVEETETQYF.

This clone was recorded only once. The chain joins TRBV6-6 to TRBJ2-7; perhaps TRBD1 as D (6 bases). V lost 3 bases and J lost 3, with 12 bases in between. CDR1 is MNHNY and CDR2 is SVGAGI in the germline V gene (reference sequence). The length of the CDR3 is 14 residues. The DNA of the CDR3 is TGTGCCAGCAGTTATCAGGGGCCTATCTACGAGCAGTACTTC. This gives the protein CASSYQGPIYEQYF.

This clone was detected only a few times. In DNA, the CDR3 is TGTGCCAGCAGCACCGGCGGGGCGGATGCATACGAGCAGTACTTC. Translated: CASSTGGADAYEQYF. The chain links TRBV28 to TRBJ2-7; weak D call: TRBD2 (6 bases). Germline assignment: CDR1 MDHEN and CDR2 SYDVKM. V shed 6 bases and J shed 4 bases, with 19 bases lying between them. The length of the CDR3 is 15 residues.

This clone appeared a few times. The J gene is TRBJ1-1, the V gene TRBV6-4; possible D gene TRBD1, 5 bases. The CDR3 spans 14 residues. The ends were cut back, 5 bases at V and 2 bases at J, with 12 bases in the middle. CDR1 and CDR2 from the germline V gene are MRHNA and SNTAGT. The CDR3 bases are TGTGCCAGCAGTATTGACAGAACTAACACTGAAGCTTTCTTT. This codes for CASSIDRTNTEAFF.

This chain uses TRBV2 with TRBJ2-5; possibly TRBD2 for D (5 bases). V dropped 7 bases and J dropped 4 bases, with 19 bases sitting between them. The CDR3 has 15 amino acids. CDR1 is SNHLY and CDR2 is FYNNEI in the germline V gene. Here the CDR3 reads CASMAEGGGGETQYF. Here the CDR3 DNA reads TGTGCCAGCATGGCCGAGGGTGGAGGTGGAGAGACCCAGTACTTC.

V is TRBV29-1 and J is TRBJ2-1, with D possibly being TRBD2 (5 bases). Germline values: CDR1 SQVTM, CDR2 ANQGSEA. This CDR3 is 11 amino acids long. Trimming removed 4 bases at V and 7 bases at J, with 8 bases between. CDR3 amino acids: CSVGGPNEQFF. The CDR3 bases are TGCAGCGTTGGAGGGCCAAATGAGCAGTTCTTC.

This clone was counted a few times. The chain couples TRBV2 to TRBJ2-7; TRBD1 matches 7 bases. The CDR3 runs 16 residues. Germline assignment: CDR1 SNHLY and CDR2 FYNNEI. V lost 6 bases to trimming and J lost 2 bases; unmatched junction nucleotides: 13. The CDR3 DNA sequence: TGTGCCAGCAGGCGAAATCCGGGACAGTCCACCTACGAGCAGTACTTC. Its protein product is CASRRNPGQSTYEQYF.

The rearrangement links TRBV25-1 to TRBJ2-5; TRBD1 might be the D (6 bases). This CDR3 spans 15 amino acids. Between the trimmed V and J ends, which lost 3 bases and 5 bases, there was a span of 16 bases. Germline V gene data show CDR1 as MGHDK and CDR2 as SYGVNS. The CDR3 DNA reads TGTGCCAGCAGTGACATACAGGGCTTGGACGAGACCCAGTACTTC. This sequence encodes CASSDIQGLDETQYF.

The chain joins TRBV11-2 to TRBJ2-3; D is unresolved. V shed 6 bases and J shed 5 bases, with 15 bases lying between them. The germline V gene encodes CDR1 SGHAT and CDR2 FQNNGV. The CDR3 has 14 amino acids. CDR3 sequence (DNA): TGTGCCAGCAGTCCACCTCCGTCCGGAGATACGCAGTATTTT. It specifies CASSPPPSGDTQYF.

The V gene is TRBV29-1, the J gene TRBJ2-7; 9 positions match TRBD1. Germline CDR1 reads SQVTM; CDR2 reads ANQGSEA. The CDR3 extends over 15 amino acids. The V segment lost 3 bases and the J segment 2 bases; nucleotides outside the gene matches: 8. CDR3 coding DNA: TGCAGCGTTGACGCTGAAACAGGGGGCACCTACGAGCAGTACTTC. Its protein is CSVDAETGGTYEQYF.

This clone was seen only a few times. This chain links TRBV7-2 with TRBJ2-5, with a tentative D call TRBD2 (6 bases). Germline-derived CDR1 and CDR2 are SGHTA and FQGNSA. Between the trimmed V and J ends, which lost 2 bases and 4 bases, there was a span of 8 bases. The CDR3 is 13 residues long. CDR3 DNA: TGTGCCAGCAGCTTAAAAGCGGGAGAGACCCAGTACTTC. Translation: CASSLKAGETQYF.

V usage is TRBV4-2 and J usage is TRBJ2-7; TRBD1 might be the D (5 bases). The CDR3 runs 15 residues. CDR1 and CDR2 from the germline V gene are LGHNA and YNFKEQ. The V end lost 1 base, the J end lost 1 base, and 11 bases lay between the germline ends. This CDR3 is CASSQVDSKSYEQYF. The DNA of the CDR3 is TGTGCCAGCAGCCAAGTCGACAGCAAATCCTACGAGCAGTACTTC.

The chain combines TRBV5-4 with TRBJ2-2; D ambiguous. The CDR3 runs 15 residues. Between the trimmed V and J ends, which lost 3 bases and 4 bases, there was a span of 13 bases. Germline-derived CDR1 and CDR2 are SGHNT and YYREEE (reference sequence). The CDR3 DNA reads TGTGCCAGCAGCTCCGGTACGGTGGGCACCGGGGAGCTGTTTTTT. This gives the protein CASSSGTVGTGELFF.

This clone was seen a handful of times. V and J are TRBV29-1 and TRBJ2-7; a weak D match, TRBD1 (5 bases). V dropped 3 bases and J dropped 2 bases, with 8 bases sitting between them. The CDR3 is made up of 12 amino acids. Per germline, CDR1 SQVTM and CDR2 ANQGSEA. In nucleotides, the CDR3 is TGCAGCGTTGACGGCAGGGCCTACGAGCAGTACTTC. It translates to CSVDGRAYEQYF.

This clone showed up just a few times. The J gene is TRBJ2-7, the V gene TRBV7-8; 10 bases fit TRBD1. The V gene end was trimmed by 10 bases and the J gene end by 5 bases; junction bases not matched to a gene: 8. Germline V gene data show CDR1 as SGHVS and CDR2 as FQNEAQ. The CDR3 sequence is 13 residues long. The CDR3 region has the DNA TGTGCCACCGGACAGGGGGGTGGCAACGAGCAGTACTTC. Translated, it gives CATGQGGGNEQYF.

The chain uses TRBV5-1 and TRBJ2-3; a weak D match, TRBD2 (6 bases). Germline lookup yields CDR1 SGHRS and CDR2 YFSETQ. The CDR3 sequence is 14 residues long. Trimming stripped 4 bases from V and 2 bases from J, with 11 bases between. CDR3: CASSPGGYTDTQYF. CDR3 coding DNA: TGCGCCAGCAGCCCAGGAGGGTACACAGATACGCAGTATTTT.

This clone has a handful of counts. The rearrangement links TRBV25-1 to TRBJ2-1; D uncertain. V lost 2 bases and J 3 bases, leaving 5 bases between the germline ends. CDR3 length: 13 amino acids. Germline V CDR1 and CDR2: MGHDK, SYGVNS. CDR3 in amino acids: CASSEQGYNEQFF. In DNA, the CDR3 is TGTGCCAGCAGTGAACAAGGCTACAATGAGCAGTTCTTC.

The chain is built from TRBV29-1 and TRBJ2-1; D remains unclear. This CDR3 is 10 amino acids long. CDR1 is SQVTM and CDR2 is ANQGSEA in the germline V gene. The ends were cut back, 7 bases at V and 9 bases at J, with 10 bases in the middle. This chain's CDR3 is CSALYSEQFF. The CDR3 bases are TGCAGCGCCCTTTATTCTGAGCAGTTCTTC.

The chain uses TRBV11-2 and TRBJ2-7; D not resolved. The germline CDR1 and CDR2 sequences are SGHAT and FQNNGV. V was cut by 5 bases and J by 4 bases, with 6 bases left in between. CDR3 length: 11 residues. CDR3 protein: CASSLLYEQYF. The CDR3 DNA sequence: TGTGCCAGCAGCCTCCTATACGAGCAGTACTTC.

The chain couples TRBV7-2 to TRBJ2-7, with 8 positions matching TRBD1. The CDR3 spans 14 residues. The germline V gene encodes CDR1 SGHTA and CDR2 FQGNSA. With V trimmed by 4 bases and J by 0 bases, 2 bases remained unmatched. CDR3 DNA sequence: TGTGCCAGCAGCTCCGACAGGGGCTCCTACGAGCAGTACTTC. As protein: CASSSDRGSYEQYF.

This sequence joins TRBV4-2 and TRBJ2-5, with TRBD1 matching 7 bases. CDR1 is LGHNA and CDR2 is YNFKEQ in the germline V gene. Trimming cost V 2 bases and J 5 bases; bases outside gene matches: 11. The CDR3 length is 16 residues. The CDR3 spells CASSQSTGALEETQYF. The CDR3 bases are TGTGCCAGCAGCCAATCCACAGGGGCCCTCGAGGAGACCCAGTACTTC.

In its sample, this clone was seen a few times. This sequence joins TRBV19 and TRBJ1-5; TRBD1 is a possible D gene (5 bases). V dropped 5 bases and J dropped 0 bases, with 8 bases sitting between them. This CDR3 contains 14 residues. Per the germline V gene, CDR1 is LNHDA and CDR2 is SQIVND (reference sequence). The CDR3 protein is CASSSQVSNQPQHF. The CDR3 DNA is TGTGCCAGTAGTTCACAGGTTAGCAATCAGCCCCAGCATTTT. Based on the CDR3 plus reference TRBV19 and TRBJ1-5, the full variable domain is DGGITQSPKYLFRKEGQNVTLSCEQNLNHDAMYWYRQDPGQGLRLIYYSQIVNDFQKGDIAEGYSVSREKKESFPLTVTSAQKNPTAFYLCASSSQVSNQPQHFGDGTRLSIL.

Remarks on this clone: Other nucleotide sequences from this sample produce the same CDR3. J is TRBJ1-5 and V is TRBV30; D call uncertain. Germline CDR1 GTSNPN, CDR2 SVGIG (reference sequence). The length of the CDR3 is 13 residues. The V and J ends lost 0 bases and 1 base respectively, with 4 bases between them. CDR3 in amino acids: CAWSVESNQPQHF. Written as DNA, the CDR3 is TGTGCCTGGAGTGTTGAGAGCAATCAGCCCCAGCATTTT. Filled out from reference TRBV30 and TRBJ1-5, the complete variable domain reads SQTIHQWPATLVQPVGSPLSLECTVEGTSNPNLYWYRQAAGRGLQLLFYSVGIGQISSEVPQNLSASRPQDRQFILSSKKLLLSDSGFYLCAWSVESNQPQHFGDGTRLSIL.

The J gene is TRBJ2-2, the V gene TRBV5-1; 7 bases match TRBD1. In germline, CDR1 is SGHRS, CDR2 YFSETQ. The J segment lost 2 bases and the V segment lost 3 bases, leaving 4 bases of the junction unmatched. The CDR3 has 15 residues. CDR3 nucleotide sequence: TGCGCCAGCAGCTCGGGACAGAGTAACACCGGGGAGCTGTTTTTT. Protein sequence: CASSSGQSNTGELFF.

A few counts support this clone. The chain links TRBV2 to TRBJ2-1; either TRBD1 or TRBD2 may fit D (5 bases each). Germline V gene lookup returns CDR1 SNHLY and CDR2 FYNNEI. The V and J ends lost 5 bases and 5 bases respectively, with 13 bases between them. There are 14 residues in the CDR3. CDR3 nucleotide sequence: TGTGCCAGCAGTTGGGGGACGACAAACAATGAGCAGTTCTTC. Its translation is CASSWGTTNNEQFF.

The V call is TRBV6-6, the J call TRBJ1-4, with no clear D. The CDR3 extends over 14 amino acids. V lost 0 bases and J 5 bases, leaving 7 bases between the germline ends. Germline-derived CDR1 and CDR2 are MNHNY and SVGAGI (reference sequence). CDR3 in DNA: TGTGCCAGCAGTTACTCGGGCCTGAATGAAAAACTGTTTTTT. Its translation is CASSYSGLNEKLFF.